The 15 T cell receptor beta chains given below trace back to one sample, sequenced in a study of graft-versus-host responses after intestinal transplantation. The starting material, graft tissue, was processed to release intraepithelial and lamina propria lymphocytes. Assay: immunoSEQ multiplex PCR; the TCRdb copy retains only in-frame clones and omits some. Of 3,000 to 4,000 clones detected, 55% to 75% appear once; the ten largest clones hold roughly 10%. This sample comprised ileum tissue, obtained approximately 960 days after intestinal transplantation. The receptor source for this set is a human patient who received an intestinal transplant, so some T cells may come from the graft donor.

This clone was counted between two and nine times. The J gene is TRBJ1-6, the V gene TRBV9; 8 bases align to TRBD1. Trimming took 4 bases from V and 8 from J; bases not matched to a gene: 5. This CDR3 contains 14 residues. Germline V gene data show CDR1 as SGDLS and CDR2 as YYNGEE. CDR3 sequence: CASSPGTGYSPLHF. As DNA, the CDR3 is TGTGCCAGCAGCCCGGGGACAGGATATTCACCCCTCCACTTT.

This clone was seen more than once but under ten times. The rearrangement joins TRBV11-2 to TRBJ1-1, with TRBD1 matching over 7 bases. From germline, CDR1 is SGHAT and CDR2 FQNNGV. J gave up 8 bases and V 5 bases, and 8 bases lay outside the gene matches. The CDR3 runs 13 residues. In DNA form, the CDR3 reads TGTGCCAGCAGCCGGGACAGTCCGCAAGAAGCTTTCTTT. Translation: CASSRDSPQEAFF.

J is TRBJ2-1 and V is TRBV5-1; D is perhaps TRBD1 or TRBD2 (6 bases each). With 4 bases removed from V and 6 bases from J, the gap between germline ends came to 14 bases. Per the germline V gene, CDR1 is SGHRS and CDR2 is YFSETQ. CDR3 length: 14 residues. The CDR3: CASSPGAVSNEQFF. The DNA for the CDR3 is TGCGCCAGCAGCCCGGGGGCAGTATCCAATGAGCAGTTCTTC.

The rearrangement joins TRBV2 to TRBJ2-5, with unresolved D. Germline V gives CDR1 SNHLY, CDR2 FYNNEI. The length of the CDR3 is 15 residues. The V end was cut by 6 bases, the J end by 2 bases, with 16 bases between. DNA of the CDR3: TGTGCCAGCAGCGACCCCCGACGGCAACAAGAGACCCAGTACTTC. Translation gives CASSDPRRQQETQYF.

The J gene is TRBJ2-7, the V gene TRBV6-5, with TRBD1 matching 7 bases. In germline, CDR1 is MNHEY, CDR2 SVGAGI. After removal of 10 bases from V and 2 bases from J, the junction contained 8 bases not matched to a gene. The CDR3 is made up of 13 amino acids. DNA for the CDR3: TGTGCCACCACGGACAGGTTAACCTACGAGCAGTACTTC. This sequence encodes CATTDRLTYEQYF.

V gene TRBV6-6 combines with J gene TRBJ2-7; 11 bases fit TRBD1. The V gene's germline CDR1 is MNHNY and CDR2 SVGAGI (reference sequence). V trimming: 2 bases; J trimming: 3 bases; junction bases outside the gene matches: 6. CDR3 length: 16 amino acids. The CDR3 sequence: CASSYAGQGGFYEQYF. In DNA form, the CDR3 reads TGTGCCAGCAGTTACGCGGGACAGGGGGGTTTCTACGAGCAGTACTTC.

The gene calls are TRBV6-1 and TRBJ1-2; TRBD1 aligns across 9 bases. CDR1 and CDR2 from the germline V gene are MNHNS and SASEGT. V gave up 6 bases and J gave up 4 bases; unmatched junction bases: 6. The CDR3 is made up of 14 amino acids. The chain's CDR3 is CASRTGTGPYGYTF. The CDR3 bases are TGTGCCAGCAGAACCGGGACAGGGCCCTATGGCTACACCTTC.

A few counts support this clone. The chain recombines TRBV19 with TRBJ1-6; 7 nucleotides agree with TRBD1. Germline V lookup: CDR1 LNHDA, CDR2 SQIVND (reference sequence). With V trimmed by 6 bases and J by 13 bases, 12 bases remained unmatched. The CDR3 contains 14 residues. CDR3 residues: CASSLKGDRTPLHF. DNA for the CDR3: TGTGCCAGTAGCCTCAAGGGGGACAGAACCCCCCTCCACTTT.

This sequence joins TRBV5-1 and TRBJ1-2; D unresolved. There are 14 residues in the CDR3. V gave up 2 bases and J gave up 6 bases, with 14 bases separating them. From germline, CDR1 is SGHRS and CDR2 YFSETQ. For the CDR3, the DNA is TGCGCCAGCAGCTTATCTGACCCCGGCGATGGCTACACCTTC. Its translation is CASSLSDPGDGYTF.

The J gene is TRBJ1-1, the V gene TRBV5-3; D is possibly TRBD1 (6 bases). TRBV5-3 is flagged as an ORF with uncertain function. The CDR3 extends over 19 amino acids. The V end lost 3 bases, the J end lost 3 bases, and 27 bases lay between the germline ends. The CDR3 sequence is CARSSHIRTAFLRDTEAFF. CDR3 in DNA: TGTGCCAGAAGCTCACATATTAGGACAGCTTTCCTTCGTGACACTGAAGCTTTCTTT.

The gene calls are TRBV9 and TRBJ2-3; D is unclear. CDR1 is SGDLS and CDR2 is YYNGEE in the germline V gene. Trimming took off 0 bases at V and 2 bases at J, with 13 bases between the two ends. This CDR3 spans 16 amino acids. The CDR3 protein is CASSVGQAEPTDTQYF. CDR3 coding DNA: TGTGCCAGCAGCGTAGGGCAGGCCGAGCCCACAGATACGCAGTATTTT.

CDR3 DNA: TGCGCCAGCAGTGTCCCCGACAGGTACGAGCAGTACTTC. It translates to CASSVPDRYEQYF. The chain links TRBV10-1 to TRBJ2-5, with a tentative D call TRBD1 (6 bases). The DNA end is a closer match to TRBJ2-7, so the J assignment may be wrong. The CDR3 spans 13 residues. From germline, CDR1 is WNHNN and CDR2 SYGVQD (reference sequence).

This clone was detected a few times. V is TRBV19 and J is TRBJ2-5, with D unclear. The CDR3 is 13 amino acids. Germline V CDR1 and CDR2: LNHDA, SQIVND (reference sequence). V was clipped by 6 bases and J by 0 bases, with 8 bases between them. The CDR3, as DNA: TGTGCCAGTAGGGGCCGACACCAAGAGACCCAGTACTTC. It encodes CASRGRHQETQYF.

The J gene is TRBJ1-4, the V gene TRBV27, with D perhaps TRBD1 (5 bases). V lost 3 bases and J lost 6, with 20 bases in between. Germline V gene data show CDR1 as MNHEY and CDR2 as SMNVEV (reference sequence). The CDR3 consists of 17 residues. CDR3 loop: CASSFYPRAPSDEKLFF. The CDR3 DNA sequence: TGTGCCAGCAGTTTTTACCCCAGGGCACCTTCTGATGAAAAACTGTTTTTT.

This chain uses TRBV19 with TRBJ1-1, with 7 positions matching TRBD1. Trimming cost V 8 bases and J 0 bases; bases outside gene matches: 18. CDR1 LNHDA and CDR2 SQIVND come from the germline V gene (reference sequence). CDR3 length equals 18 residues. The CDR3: CASGREGAGVFMNTEAFF. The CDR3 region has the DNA TGTGCCAGTGGACGAGAGGGGGCAGGGGTCTTTATGAACACTGAAGCTTTCTTT.